The next 18 T cell receptor beta chains were all read from a single sample in a study of sequential checkpoint blockade in melanoma. The assay was immunoSEQ multiplex PCR, and TCRdb's table has in-frame clones only and misses some. The sample includes fewer than 35,000 clones, 86% of them seen just once. As to treatment: randomized to nivolumab then ipilimumab (arm A) or the reverse (arm B). This material consisted of CD8+ T cells sorted from blood (inferred from file names), taken from a patient given nivolumab and ipilimumab in sequence. The receptors originated from a human donor with melanoma.

This chain joins TRBV14 and TRBJ1-2; 7 nucleotides line up with TRBD1. J lost 5 bases, V lost 3 bases, and 9 bases had no gene match. Germline CDR1 is SGHDN and CDR2 is FVKESK. CDR3 length: 15 residues. Here the CDR3 reads CASSQGQPGEYGYTF. Here the CDR3 DNA reads TGTGCCAGCAGCCAGGGACAGCCAGGCGAATATGGCTACACCTTC. Full variable domain (rest looked up from reference TRBV14 and TRBJ1-2): EAGVTQFPSHSVIEKGQTVTLRCDPISGHDNLYWYRRVMGKEIKFLLHFVKESKQDESGMPNNRFLAERTGGTYSTLKVQPAELEDSGVYFCASSQGQPGEYGYTFGSGTRLTVV.

The chain links TRBV7-2 to TRBJ1-1, with D possibly being TRBD1 (5 bases). Germline V gene sequence: CDR1 SGHTA, CDR2 FQGNSA. Trimming removed 1 base at V and 6 bases at J, with 6 bases between. The CDR3 has 12 residues. The CDR3: CASSLGQPEAFF. CDR3 sequence (DNA): TGTGCCAGCAGCTTAGGACAGCCTGAAGCTTTCTTT. The variable domain in full, with the rest retrieved from reference TRBV7-2 and TRBJ1-1, is GAGVSQSPSNKVTEKGKDVELRCDPISGHTALYWYRQSLGQGLEFLIYFQGNSAPDKSGLPSDRFSAERTGGSVSTLTIQRTQQEDSAVYLCASSLGQPEAFFGQGTRLTVV.

This clone has just a few counts. This chain connects TRBV19 to TRBJ1-1; D gene uncertain. Trimming took 3 bases from V and 1 from J, leaving 9 bases between them. Germline V lookup: CDR1 LNHDA, CDR2 SQIVND (reference sequence). The CDR3 runs to 14 residues. The CDR3 DNA reads TGTGCCAGTAGTATTATTGCGGGGAACACTGAAGCTTTCTTT. It encodes CASSIIAGNTEAFF.

This rearrangement joins TRBV29-1 to TRBJ2-2, with a tentative D call TRBD2 (6 bases). The V end was cut by 8 bases, the J end by 2 bases, with 12 bases between. Per the germline V gene, CDR1 is SQVTM and CDR2 is ANQGSEA. There are 13 residues in the CDR3. The CDR3 spells CSIRGFNTGELFF. For the CDR3, the DNA is TGCAGCATACGGGGGTTTAACACCGGGGAGCTGTTTTTT.

The chain joins TRBV7-9 to TRBJ2-5; TRBD2 matches 8 bases. After removal of 8 bases from V and 11 bases from J, the junction contained 7 bases not matched to a gene. This CDR3 region has 11 residues. Germline CDR1 reads SEHNR; CDR2 reads FQNEAQ (reference sequence). CDR3 coding DNA: TGTGCCAGCGTGGGTAGCGGGGTACAGTACTTC. Its translation: CASVGSGVQYF.

The chain employs TRBV27 and TRBJ2-7, with 7 positions matching TRBD1. Unmatched junction bases numbered 9, after V lost 6 bases and J lost 1 base. This CDR3 spans 15 amino acids. Germline lookup yields CDR1 MNHEY and CDR2 SMNVEV (reference sequence). This CDR3 reads CASSRGSSGSYEQYF. CDR3 DNA sequence: TGTGCCAGCAGCAGGGGGTCCTCCGGGTCCTACGAGCAGTACTTC.

This clone turned up a few times. The chain has TRBV7-2 and TRBJ1-5; D is unresolved. CDR1 is SGHTA and CDR2 is FQGNSA in the germline V gene. V was cut by 5 bases and J by 2 bases, with 13 bases left in between. There are 15 residues in the CDR3. Here the CDR3 DNA reads TGTGCCAGCAGCCCCAGCCTCGCGGGCAATCAGCCCCAGCATTTT. Residues: CASSPSLAGNQPQHF.

This chain uses TRBV4-3 with TRBJ2-7; tentative D call: TRBD1 (6 bases). V lost 0 bases, J lost 1 base, and 7 bases lay in between. Germline V gene lookup returns CDR1 LGHNA and CDR2 YSLEER. The CDR3 covers 14 residues. This CDR3 reads CASSQDRGSYEQYF. The CDR3 DNA reads TGCGCCAGCAGCCAAGACAGGGGATCCTACGAGCAGTACTTC.

The genes are TRBV4-3 and TRBJ2-7; the D gene is possibly TRBD1 (6 bases). CDR3 length equals 15 residues. V was clipped by 1 base and J by 3 bases, with 13 bases between them. Germline V gene data show CDR1 as LGHNA and CDR2 as YSLEER. The CDR3 reads CASSQALNRDYEQYF. The CDR3 DNA reads TGCGCCAGCAGCCAAGCGCTAAACAGGGACTACGAGCAGTACTTC.

V and J are TRBV19 and TRBJ2-7, with 8 bases identical to TRBD1. Germline CDR1 is LNHDA and CDR2 is SQIVND (reference sequence). J lost 0 bases, V lost 7 bases, and 5 bases had no gene match. There are 14 residues in the CDR3. Here the CDR3 reads CASILRGPSYEQYF. Here the CDR3 DNA reads TGTGCCAGTATTCTCAGGGGGCCCTCCTACGAGCAGTACTTC.

The chain has TRBV7-9 and TRBJ2-1; maybe TRBD2 (7 bases). Per germline, CDR1 SEHNR and CDR2 FQNEAQ (reference sequence). Trimming took off 3 bases at V and 4 bases at J, with 19 bases between the two ends. The CDR3 runs to 17 residues. The CDR3 bases are TGTGCCAGCAGCTTGAACCTGCGGGGGCAGGCGTACAATGAGCAGTTCTTC. Amino acid sequence: CASSLNLRGQAYNEQFF.

The chain carries TRBV27 and TRBJ2-6, with a weak D call TRBD1 (6 bases). Germline CDR1 MNHEY, CDR2 SMNVEV (reference sequence). The CDR3 extends over 17 amino acids. Trimming removed 4 bases at V and 1 base at J, with 14 bases between. In nucleotides, the CDR3 is TGTGCCAGCAGTTCGTTGGACAGCAATTCTGGGGCCAACGTCCTGACTTTC. Translation: CASSSLDSNSGANVLTF.

This clone came up a few times. The chain employs TRBV19 and TRBJ1-1; D remains ambiguous. The CDR3 spans 13 residues. Germline V lookup: CDR1 LNHDA, CDR2 SQIVND (reference sequence). The V gene lost 6 bases and the J gene lost 1 base, with 9 bases spanning the gap. The DNA for the CDR3 is TGTGCCAGTAGCGCGGAAGGGAACACTGAAGCTTTCTTT. Translated: CASSAEGNTEAFF.

This chain connects TRBV6-6 to TRBJ2-7; tentative D call: TRBD1 (6 bases). This CDR3 has 13 residues. Germline lookup yields CDR1 MNHNY and CDR2 SVGAGI (reference sequence). V shed 2 bases and J shed 2 bases, with 7 bases lying between them. The chain's CDR3 is CASSYGDTYEQYF. The CDR3 DNA reads TGTGCCAGCAGTTACGGGGACACCTACGAGCAGTACTTC.

This chain links TRBV18 with TRBJ2-3, with 7 nucleotides matching TRBD1. Germline CDR1 reads KGHSH; CDR2 reads LQKENI. The length of the CDR3 is 11 residues. J was trimmed by 13 bases and V by 3 bases; bases with no gene match: 4. CDR3 amino acids: CASSPGTAEYF. As DNA, the CDR3 is TGTGCCAGCTCACCTGGGACAGCGGAGTATTTT.

V is TRBV7-2 and J is TRBJ1-2; 9 nucleotides align to TRBD1. Germline V gene data show CDR1 as SGHTA and CDR2 as FQGNSA. V trimming: 3 bases; J trimming: 6 bases; junction bases outside the gene matches: 5. This CDR3 region has 14 residues. The CDR3 DNA reads as TGTGCCAGCAGCTTTCCTGGACAGGGGCATGGCTACACCTTC. Translating gives CASSFPGQGHGYTF.

The V call is TRBV21-1, the J call TRBJ2-3; the D call of TRBD1 is as the table states it, not checked on the DNA. TRBV21-1 is marked as a pseudogene. The CDR3 is 17 amino acids. CDR3 sequence reads: CASSKDEQGARTDTQYF. DNA of the CDR3: TGTGCCAGCAGCAAAGACGAACAGGGGGCGCGCACAGATACGCAGTATTTT.

This clone was found a few times. The chain is built from TRBV16 and TRBJ1-2; 7 nucleotides line up with TRBD1. The CDR3 consists of 16 residues. CDR1 and CDR2 from the germline V gene are KGHSY and FQNENV. V lost 4 bases and J lost 7; bases outside the gene matches: 15. CDR3 nucleotide sequence: TGTGCCAGCAGCCCAGCCCGGGCAGGGGGTTCCTCTGGCTACACCTTC. Amino acid sequence: CASSPARAGGSSGYTF. The entire variable domain, with the rest obtained from reference TRBV16 and TRBJ1-2, is as follows: GEEVAQTPKHLVRGEGQKAKLYCAPIKGHSYVFWYQQVLKNEFKFLISFQNENVFDETGMPKERFSAKCLPNSPCSLEIQATKLEDSAVYFCASSPARAGGSSGYTFGSGTRLTVV.